This is a list of T cell receptor beta chains from one sample in a study of OX40 agonist ivuxolimab in advanced cancers. Libraries were prepared by immunoSEQ multiplex PCR; TCRdb keeps only in-frame clonotypes and omits some of them. The sample carries 90,000 to 120,000 clones, about nine tenths recorded once. The sample consisted of CD4+ or CD8+ T cells sorted from blood, taken in a trial of the OX40 agonist ivuxolimab. The receptors come from an adult with an advanced solid tumor such as melanoma, head and neck, liver or kidney cancer. The conserved cysteine and the conserved F or W are not part of the CDR3 here. Each record gives: V gene, J gene, clone size, CDR3 protein. Expanded clones are given a class, and other clones once, few, many or no size at all.

TRBV7-9,TRBJ1-1,.,ASSPNWRQGWNTEAF
TRBV6-6,TRBJ2-1,.,ASSRRGTSSYNEQF
TRBV18,TRBJ2-5,.,ASSPPGWGTRQETQY
TRBV7-2,TRBJ2-7,.,ASSPQRGEQY
TRBV5-1,TRBJ1-4,.,ASSSQGRNEKLF
TRBV19,TRBJ2-7,.,ASSMGRERSYEQY
TRBV7-2,TRBJ2-3,.,ASSLVLSVSTDTQY
TRBV5-6,TRBJ2-3,.,ASSLGLAGSTDTQY
TRBV5-4,TRBJ2-2,.,ASSLVAGVGTGELF
TRBV18,TRBJ2-5,.,ASSPLRGQETQY
TRBV28,TRBJ1-5,once,ASEQGSNQPQH
TRBV28,TRBJ1-4,.,ASSNRGVREKLF
TRBV18,TRBJ2-2,once,ASSLPAGTGELF
TRBV18,TRBJ1-2,few,ASSPDRESGYT
TRBV11-2,TRBJ2-1,.,ASSSQRVPGNEQF
TRBV29-1,TRBJ2-5,.,SVEGTLQETQY
TRBV6-1,TRBJ1-3,.,ASSEVETGISGNTIY
TRBV6-1,TRBJ2-1,few,ASSLEIHEQF
TRBV28,TRBJ2-2,.,ASRLGSRAGELF
TRBV9,TRBJ1-1,.,ASSAGWRATEAF
TRBV5-4,TRBJ2-1,.,ASSRPSGSYNEQF
TRBV5-1,TRBJ2-1,.,ASSLDGYLDEQF
TRBV5-1,TRBJ2-5,.,ASSLDWEIQETQY
TRBV19,TRBJ2-1,.,ASSIQDNEQF
TRBV25-1,TRBJ2-6,few,ASRGGPGANVLT